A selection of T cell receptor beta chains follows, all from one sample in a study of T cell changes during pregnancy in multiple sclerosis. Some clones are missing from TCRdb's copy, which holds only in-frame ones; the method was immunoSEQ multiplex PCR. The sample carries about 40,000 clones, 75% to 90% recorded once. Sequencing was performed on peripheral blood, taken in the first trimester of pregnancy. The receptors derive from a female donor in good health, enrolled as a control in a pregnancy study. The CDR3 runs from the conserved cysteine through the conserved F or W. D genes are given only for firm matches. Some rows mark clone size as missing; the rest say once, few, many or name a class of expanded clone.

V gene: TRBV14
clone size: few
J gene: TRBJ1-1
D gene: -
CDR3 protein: CASSQVYGATEAFF
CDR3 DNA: TGTGCCAGCAGCCAAGTCTATGGGGCAACTGAAGCTTTCTTT

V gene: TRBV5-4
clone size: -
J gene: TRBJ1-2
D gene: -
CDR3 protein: CASTSGAGYGYTF
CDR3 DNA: TGTGCCAGCACCTCAGGGGCTGGCTATGGCTACACCTTC

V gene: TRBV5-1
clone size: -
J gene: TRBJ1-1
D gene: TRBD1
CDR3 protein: CASSSYGQGATAFF
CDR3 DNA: TGCGCCAGCAGCTCTTACGGACAGGGGGCGACGGCTTTCTTT

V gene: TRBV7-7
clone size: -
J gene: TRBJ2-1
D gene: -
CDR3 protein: CASSLAADNEQFF
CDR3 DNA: TGTGCTAGCAGCTTAGCGGCCGACAATGAGCAGTTCTTC

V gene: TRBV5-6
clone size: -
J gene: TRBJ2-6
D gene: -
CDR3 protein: CASSLGFGGANVLTF
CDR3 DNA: TGTGCCAGCAGCCTCGGCTTCGGGGGGGCCAACGTCCTGACTTTC

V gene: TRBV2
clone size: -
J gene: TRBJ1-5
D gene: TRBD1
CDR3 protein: CASSEFMTGTLLSNQPQHF
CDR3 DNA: TGTGCCAGCAGTGAATTCATGACAGGGACCCTTCTAAGCAATCAGCCCCAGCATTTT

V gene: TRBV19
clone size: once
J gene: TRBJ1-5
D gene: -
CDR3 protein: CASSIDLGKRLYNQPQHF
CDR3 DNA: TGTGCCAGTAGTATAGATCTGGGGAAGCGGCTTTACAATCAGCCCCAGCATTTT

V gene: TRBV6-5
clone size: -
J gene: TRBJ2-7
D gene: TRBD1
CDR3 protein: CASSQEGQGDYEQYF
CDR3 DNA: TGTGCCAGCAGTCAGGAGGGACAGGGGGACTACGAGCAGTACTTC

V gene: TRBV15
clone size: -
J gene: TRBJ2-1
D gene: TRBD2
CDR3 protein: CATSMGLAAGEQFF
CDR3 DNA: TGTGCCACCAGCATGGGACTAGCAGCGGGCGAGCAGTTCTTC

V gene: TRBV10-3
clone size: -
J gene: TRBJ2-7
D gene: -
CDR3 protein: CAISDWGGARTTPYEQYF
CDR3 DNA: TGTGCCATCAGTGACTGGGGGGGCGCGAGGACTACCCCCTACGAGCAGTACTTC

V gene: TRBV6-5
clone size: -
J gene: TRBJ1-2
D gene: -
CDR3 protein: CASSRKERDGYGYTF
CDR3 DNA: TGTGCCAGCAGCCGAAAAGAAAGAGATGGCTATGGCTACACCTTC

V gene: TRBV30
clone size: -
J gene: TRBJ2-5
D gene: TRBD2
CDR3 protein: CAWSDGRVETQYF
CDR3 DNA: TGTGCCTGGAGTGACGGGAGGGTGGAGACCCAGTACTTC

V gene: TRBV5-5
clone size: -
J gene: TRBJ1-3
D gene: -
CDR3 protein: CASSSESFSGNTIYF
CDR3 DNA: TGTGCCAGCAGCTCGGAGTCCTTCTCTGGAAACACCATATATTTT

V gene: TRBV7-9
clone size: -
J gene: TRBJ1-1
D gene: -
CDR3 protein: CASSPYQDEAFF
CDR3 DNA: TGTGCCAGCAGCCCCTATCAGGATGAAGCTTTCTTT

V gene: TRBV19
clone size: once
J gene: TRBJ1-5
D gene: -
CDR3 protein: CASSVHNSNQPQHF
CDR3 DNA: TGTGCCAGTAGTGTCCACAATAGCAATCAGCCCCAGCATTTT

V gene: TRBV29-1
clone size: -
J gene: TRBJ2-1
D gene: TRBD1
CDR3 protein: CSVEGQGAFSYNEQFF
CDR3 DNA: TGCAGCGTTGAGGGACAGGGGGCCTTTTCCTACAATGAGCAGTTCTTC

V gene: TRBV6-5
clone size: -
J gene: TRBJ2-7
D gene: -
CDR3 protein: CASRNFYYEQYF
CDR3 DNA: TGTGCCAGCAGAAACTTCTACTACGAGCAGTACTTC

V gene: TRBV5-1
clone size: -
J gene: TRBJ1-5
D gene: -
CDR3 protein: CASSAGTGNNQPQHF
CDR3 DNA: TGCGCCAGCAGCGCAGGAACAGGGAACAATCAGCCCCAGCATTTT

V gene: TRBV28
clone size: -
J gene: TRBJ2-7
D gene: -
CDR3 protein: CAGSQGTWPYEQYF
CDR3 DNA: TGTGCCGGCTCCCAGGGGACATGGCCCTACGAGCAGTACTTC

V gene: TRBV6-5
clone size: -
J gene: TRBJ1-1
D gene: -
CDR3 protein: CASRLTGNTEAFF
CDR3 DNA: TGTGCCAGCAGACTTACAGGGAACACTGAAGCTTTCTTT

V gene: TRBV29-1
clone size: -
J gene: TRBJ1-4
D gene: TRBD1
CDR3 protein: CSVDGQGNEKLFF
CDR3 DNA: TGCAGCGTTGATGGACAGGGTAATGAAAAACTGTTTTTT

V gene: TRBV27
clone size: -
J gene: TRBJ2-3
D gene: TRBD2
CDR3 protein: CASSSPGTRRTDTQYF
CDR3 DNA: TGTGCCAGCAGTTCCCCCGGGACTAGGCGGACTGATACGCAGTATTTT

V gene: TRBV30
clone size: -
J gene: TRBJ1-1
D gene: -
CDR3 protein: CAWENGGRAFF
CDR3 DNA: TGTGCCTGGGAGAATGGAGGAAGGGCTTTCTTT

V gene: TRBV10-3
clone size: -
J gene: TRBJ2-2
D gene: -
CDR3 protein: CAISEARGNTGELFF
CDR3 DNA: TGTGCCATCAGTGAGGCTCGGGGGAACACCGGGGAGCTGTTTTTT

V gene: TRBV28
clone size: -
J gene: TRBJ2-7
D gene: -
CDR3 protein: CASSLPLQGSEQYF
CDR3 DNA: TGTGCCAGCAGTTTACCCTTACAGGGCTCCGAGCAGTACTTC

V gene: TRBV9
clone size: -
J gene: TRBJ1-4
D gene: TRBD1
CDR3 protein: CASSVGKGAANEKLFF
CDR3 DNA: TGTGCCAGCAGCGTAGGGAAGGGGGCGGCTAATGAAAAACTGTTTTTT

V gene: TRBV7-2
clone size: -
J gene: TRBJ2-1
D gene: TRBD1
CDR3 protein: CASSLGTGVFYNEQFF
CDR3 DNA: TGTGCCAGCAGCTTAGGGACAGGGGTGTTCTACAATGAGCAGTTCTTC

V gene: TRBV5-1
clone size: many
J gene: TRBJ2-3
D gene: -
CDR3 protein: CASSRYGPTDTQYF
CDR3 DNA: TGCGCCAGCAGTAGATACGGTCCCACAGATACGCAGTATTTT

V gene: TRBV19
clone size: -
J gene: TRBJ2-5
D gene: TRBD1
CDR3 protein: CASSTVPTGSGETQYF
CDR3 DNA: TGTGCCAGTAGTACCGTCCCGACAGGGTCAGGGGAGACCCAGTACTTC

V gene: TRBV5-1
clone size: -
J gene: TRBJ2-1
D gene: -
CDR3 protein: CASSLDAGASYNEQFF
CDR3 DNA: TGCGCCAGCAGCTTGGACGCGGGGGCCTCATACAATGAGCAGTTCTTC

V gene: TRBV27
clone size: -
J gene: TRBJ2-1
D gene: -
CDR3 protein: CASSLWGEGDNEQFF
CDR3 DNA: TGTGCCAGCAGTTTATGGGGAGAGGGGGACAATGAGCAGTTCTTC

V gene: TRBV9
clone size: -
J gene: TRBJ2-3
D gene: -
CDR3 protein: CASSPRLDTDTQYF
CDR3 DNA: TGTGCCAGCAGCCCTCGACTAGACACAGATACGCAGTATTTT

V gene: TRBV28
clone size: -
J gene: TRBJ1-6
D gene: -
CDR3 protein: CASSLTGSNSPLHF
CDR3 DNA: TGTGCCAGCAGCCTCACAGGATCTAATTCACCCCTCCACTTT

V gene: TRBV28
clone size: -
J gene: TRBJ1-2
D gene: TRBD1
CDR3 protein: CASSLTGQGENGYTF
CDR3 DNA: TGTGCCAGCAGTTTAACCGGACAGGGGGAAAATGGCTACACCTTC

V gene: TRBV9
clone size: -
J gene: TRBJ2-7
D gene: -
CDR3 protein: CASSVDSQGFREQYF
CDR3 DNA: TGTGCCAGCAGCGTAGACAGCCAGGGGTTTAGGGAGCAGTACTTC

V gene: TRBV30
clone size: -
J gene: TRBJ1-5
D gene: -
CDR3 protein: CAWRGHTNQPQHF
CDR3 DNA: TGTGCCTGGAGGGGACACACGAATCAGCCCCAGCATTTT

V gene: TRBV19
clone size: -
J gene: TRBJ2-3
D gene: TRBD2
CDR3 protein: CASSTASGSGTQYF
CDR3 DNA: TGTGCCAGTAGTACGGCTAGCGGGAGTGGTACGCAGTATTTT

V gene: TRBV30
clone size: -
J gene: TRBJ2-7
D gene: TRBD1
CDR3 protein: CAWGTGPHEQYF
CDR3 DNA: TGTGCCTGGGGGACAGGGCCCCACGAGCAGTACTTC

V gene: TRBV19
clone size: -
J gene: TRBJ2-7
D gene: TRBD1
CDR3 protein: CASSIGTGNYEQYF
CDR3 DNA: TGTGCCAGTAGTATAGGGACAGGGAACTACGAGCAGTACTTC

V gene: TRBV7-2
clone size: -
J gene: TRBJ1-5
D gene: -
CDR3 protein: CASTTGGNQPQHF
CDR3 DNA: TGTGCCAGCACCACGGGGGGCAATCAGCCCCAGCATTTT

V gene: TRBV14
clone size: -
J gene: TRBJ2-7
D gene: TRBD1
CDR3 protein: CASSSRQGVPYEQYF
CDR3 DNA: TGTGCCAGCAGCTCGAGACAGGGAGTCCCCTACGAGCAGTACTTC

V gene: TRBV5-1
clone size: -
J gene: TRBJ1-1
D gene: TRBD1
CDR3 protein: CASSLGDRGHTEAFF
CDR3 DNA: TGCGCCAGCAGCTTAGGAGACAGGGGCCACACTGAAGCTTTCTTT

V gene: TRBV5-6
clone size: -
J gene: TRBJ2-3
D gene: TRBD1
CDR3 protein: CASSNRDRVFESTDTQYF
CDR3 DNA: TGTGCCAGCAGCAACCGGGACAGGGTCTTTGAAAGCACAGATACGCAGTATTTT

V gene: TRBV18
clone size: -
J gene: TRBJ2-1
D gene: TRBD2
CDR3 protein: CATAEGGSYNEQFF
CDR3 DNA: TGTGCCACGGCCGAGGGAGGGTCCTACAATGAGCAGTTCTTC

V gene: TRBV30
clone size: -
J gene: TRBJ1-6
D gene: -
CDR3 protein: CAWSAGISSYNSPLHF
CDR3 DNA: TGTGCCTGGAGTGCCGGGATTAGCTCCTATAATTCACCCCTCCACTTT

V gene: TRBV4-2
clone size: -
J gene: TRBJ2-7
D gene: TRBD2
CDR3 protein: CASSQDASGGVYEQYF
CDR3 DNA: TGTGCCAGCAGCCAAGATGCTAGCGGGGGGGTCTACGAGCAGTACTTC

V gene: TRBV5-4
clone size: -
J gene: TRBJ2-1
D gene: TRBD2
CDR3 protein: CASSSQAPGTSGRGEQFF
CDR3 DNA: TGTGCCAGCAGCTCACAGGCACCCGGGACTAGCGGACGAGGGGAGCAGTTCTTC

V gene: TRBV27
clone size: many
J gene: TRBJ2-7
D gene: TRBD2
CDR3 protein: CASSSFGLAGASYEQYF
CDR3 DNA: TGTGCCAGCAGTTCCTTCGGACTAGCGGGAGCCTCCTACGAGCAGTACTTC

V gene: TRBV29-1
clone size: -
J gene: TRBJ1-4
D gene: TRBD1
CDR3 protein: CSAVGTGSEKLFF
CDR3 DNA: TGCAGCGCCGTCGGGACAGGGAGTGAAAAACTGTTTTTT

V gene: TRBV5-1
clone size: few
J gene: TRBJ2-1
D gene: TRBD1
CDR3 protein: CASSDQPGQGSNNEQFF
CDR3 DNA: TGCGCCAGCAGCGACCAACCGGGACAGGGTAGTAATAATGAGCAGTTCTTC

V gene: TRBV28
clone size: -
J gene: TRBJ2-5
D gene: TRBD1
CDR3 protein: CASSPDRGGETQYF
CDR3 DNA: TGTGCCAGCAGCCCCGACAGGGGCGGGGAGACCCAGTACTTC

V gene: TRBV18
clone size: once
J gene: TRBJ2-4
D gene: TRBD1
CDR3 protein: CASSPRSIDRVDF
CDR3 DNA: TGTGCCAGCTCACCCCGGTCCATTGACAGGGTCGACTTC

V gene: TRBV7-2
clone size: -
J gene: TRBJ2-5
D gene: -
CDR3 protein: CASSPLTSSQYF
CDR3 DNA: TGTGCCAGCAGCCCGCTCACATCGTCCCAGTACTTC

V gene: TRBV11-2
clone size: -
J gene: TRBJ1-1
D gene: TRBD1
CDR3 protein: CASSLTGPVTEAFF
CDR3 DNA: TGTGCCAGCAGCTTGACAGGGCCAGTCACTGAAGCTTTCTTT